One sample yielded the 12 T cell receptor beta chains listed below, sequenced in a study of T cell repertoires in cytomegalovirus infection. MiXCR, run by TCRdb on the reads, gives a single entry per CDR3 protein. The sample lists roughly 68,000 distinct CDR3 sequences, 20% to 25% occurring once. Their cognate antigens are unknown. The sample consisted of CD8+ T cells from cultured PBMCs, taken from culture after CMV antigen stimulation. The source is a human donor in good health (CMV status not recorded). Some clones in this sample may be carry-over from other donors' samples.

V is TRBV11-2 and J is TRBJ2-3, with D unresolved. The germline gives CDR1 SGHAT, CDR2 FQNNGV. Deletions cut 0 bases from V and 0 bases from J, with 7 bases between. This CDR3 has 15 amino acids. CDR3: CASSLEYSSTDTQYF. The CDR3 DNA reads as TGTGCCAGCAGCTTAGAATATTCCAGCACAGATACGCAGTATTTT.

The chain joins TRBV4-2 to TRBJ1-2, with 7 bases that match TRBD1. Trimming took 11 bases from V and 4 from J; bases not matched to a gene: 13. Germline V CDR1 and CDR2: LGHNA, YNFKEQ. This CDR3 contains 14 residues. CDR3 sequence (DNA): TGTGCCTCGGGGGTTGCAGGGGGAACCTATGGCTACACCTTC. It codes for CASGVAGGTYGYTF.

The chain carries TRBV7-2 and TRBJ1-1, with D maybe TRBD1 (6 bases). Trimming removed 0 bases from V and 1 base from J, with 6 bases in between. Germline values: CDR1 SGHTA, CDR2 FQGNSA. CDR3 length: 14 amino acids. In DNA form, the CDR3 reads TGTGCCAGCAGCTTAGCAGGGGGGAACACTGAAGCTTTCTTT. Its protein product is CASSLAGGNTEAFF.

This clonotype has only one observation. V gene TRBV4-1 combines with J gene TRBJ2-1; 8 bases line up with TRBD2. Germline V lookup: CDR1 MGHRA, CDR2 YSYEKL. The CDR3 contains 15 residues. With V trimmed by 3 bases and J by 7 bases, 8 bases remained unmatched. The CDR3 sequence: CASSHPAGGGNEQFF. CDR3 bases: TGCGCCAGCAGCCACCCGGCGGGGGGAGGGAATGAGCAGTTCTTC.

The chain employs TRBV28 and TRBJ1-6; D not resolved. V lost 3 bases and J lost 2, with 8 bases in between. Per the germline V gene, CDR1 is MDHEN and CDR2 is SYDVKM. CDR3 size: 15 residues. The chain's CDR3 is CASSLLLTYNSPLHF. Here the CDR3 DNA reads TGTGCCAGCAGTTTGTTGTTAACCTATAATTCACCCCTCCACTTT.

The chain joins TRBV7-2 to TRBJ2-7; D may be TRBD1 (6 bases). This CDR3 comprises 14 residues. The germline gives CDR1 SGHTA, CDR2 FQGNSA. Trimming took off 4 bases at V and 1 base at J, with 11 bases between the two ends. CDR3 sequence (DNA): TGTGCCAGCAGCTCTGGGGACACTTCCTACGAGCAGTACTTC. This codes for CASSSGDTSYEQYF.

J is TRBJ1-2 and V is TRBV4-3; D possibly corresponds to TRBD1 (6 bases). The CDR3 length is 16 residues. V lost 0 bases to trimming and J lost 2 bases, with 13 bases between them. The germline V gene encodes CDR1 LGHNA and CDR2 YSLEER. CDR3 bases: TGCGCCAGCAGCCAAGATCTCCCCCAGGGGAACTATGGCTACACCTTC. It codes for CASSQDLPQGNYGYTF.

This clonotype showed up just a few times. The chain couples TRBV6-2 or TRBV6-3 to TRBJ2-4; 10 nucleotides match TRBD1. In germline, CDR1 is MNHEY, CDR2 SVGEGT. The V gene end was trimmed by 4 bases and the J gene end by 4 bases; junction bases not matched to a gene: 4. The CDR3 contains 15 residues. For the CDR3, the DNA is TGTGCCAGCAGTTCGGACAGGGGGATTAAAAACATTCAGTACTTC. It specifies CASSSDRGIKNIQYF.

The chain couples TRBV24-1 to TRBJ1-5, with D unclear. This CDR3 region has 13 residues. V was trimmed by 6 bases and J by 2 bases, leaving 7 bases between them. Germline V gene sequence: CDR1 KGHDR, CDR2 SFDVKD. The CDR3 spells CATSQPGNQPQHF. The CDR3 DNA sequence: TGTGCCACCAGTCAGCCGGGCAATCAGCCCCAGCATTTT.

The rearrangement uses TRBV4-1 and TRBJ1-1; 7 nucleotides agree with TRBD1. The CDR3 totals 13 residues. Looked up from germline, CDR1 is MGHRA and CDR2 is YSYEKL. V dropped 3 bases and J dropped 7; count of bases not matched to a gene: 5. CDR3 DNA sequence: TGCGCCAGCAGCCACCCCGGACAGGTTGAAGCTTTCTTT. Translation: CASSHPGQVEAFF.

This clonotype has just a few counts. J is TRBJ1-1 and V is TRBV7-6; D is ambiguous. The V gene lost 5 bases and the J gene lost 0 bases, with 10 bases spanning the gap. The CDR3 runs to 14 residues. Germline V gene lookup returns CDR1 SGHVS and CDR2 FNYEAQ. CDR3 coding DNA: TGTGCCAGCAGCCTACAGAAAATGAACACTGAAGCTTTCTTT. Its protein is CASSLQKMNTEAFF.

The gene calls are TRBV7-2 and TRBJ2-7; no firm D call. V was trimmed by 5 bases and J by 2 bases, leaving 16 bases between them. Germline CDR1 reads SGHTA; CDR2 reads FQGNSA. The CDR3 loop spans 15 amino acids. CDR3 sequence reads: CASSARFGGAYEQYF. The CDR3 DNA is TGTGCCAGCAGCGCCCGATTCGGCGGAGCCTACGAGCAGTACTTC.